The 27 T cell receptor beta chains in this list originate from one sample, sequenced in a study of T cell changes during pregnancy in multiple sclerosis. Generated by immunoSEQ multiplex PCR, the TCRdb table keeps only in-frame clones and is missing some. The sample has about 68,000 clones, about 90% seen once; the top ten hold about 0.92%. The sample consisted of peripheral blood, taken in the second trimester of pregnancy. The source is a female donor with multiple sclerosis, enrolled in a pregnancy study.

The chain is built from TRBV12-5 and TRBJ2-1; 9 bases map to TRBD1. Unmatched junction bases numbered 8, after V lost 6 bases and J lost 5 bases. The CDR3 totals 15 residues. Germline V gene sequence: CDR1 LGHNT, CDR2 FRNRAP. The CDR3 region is CASGLSGTGNNEQFF. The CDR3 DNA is TGTGCTAGTGGCCTCTCCGGGACAGGGAACAATGAGCAGTTCTTC.

The CDR3 is CASSVGGNTGELFF. For the CDR3, the DNA is TGTGCCAGTTCCGTGGGGGGGAACACCGGGGAGCTGTTTTTT. The chain links TRBV19 to TRBJ2-2; possibly TRBD2 for D (6 bases). Per the germline V gene, CDR1 is LNHDA and CDR2 is SQIVND (reference sequence). The V end was cut by 8 bases, the J end by 1 base, with 11 bases between. This CDR3 has 14 residues. Complete variable domain (other parts from reference TRBV19 and TRBJ2-2): DGGITQSPKYLFRKEGQNVTLSCEQNLNHDAMYWYRQDPGQGLRLIYYSQIVNDFQKGDIAEGYSVSREKKESFPLTVTSAQKNPTAFYLCASSVGGNTGELFFGEGSRLTVL.

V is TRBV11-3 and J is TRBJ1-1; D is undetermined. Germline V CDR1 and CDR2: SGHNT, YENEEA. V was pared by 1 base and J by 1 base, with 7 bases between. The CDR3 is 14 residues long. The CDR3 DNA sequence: TGTGCCAGCAGCTTAGGAGCAGGGAACACTGAAGCTTTCTTT. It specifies CASSLGAGNTEAFF. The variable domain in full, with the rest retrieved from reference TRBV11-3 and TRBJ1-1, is EAGVVQSPRYKIIEKKQPVAFWCNPISGHNTLYWYLQNLGQGPELLIRYENEEAVDDSQLPKDRFSAERLKGVDSTLKIQPAELGDSAVYLCASSLGAGNTEAFFGQGTRLTVV.

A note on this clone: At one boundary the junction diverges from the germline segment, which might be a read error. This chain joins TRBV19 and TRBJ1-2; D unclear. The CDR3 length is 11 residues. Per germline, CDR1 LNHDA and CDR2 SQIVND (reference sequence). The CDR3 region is CASSTGYSYTF. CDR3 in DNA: TGTGCCAGTAGTACAGGCTATAGCTACACCTTC.

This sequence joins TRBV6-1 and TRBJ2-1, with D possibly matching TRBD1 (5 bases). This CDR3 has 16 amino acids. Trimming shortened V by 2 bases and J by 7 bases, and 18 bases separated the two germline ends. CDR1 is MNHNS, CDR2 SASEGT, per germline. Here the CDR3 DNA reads TGTGCCAGCAGTGAATGGGTCTCTGGACACCTTAATGAGCAGTTCTTC. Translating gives CASSEWVSGHLNEQFF.

CDR3 amino acids: CASSPNRVATTQPQHF. The DNA for the CDR3 is TGTGCCAGCTCACCGAACAGGGTCGCAACAACTCAGCCCCAGCATTTT. The rearrangement links TRBV18 to TRBJ1-5; D may be TRBD1 (6 bases). The V and J ends lost 3 bases and 6 bases respectively, with 18 bases between them. This CDR3 is 16 amino acids long. The V gene's germline CDR1 is KGHSH and CDR2 LQKENI.

CDR3 amino acids: CATLGTESSYNEQFF. In nucleotides, the CDR3 is TGTGCCACCCTTGGGACAGAAAGCTCCTACAATGAGCAGTTCTTC. This sequence joins TRBV6-1 and TRBJ2-1; 7 nucleotides match TRBD1. The CDR3 sequence is 15 residues long. V lost 10 bases, J lost 0 bases, and 9 bases stayed unmatched. CDR1 and CDR2 (germline): MNHNS, SASEGT.

The chain's CDR3 is CASSLPPTGNYGYTF. CDR3 DNA: TGCGCCAGCAGCTTGCCACCTACAGGGAACTATGGCTACACCTTC. The genes are TRBV5-1 and TRBJ1-2; D is possibly TRBD1 (6 bases). From germline, CDR1 is SGHRS and CDR2 YFSETQ. Deletions cut 1 base from V and 2 bases from J, with 12 bases between. The CDR3 is 15 amino acids.

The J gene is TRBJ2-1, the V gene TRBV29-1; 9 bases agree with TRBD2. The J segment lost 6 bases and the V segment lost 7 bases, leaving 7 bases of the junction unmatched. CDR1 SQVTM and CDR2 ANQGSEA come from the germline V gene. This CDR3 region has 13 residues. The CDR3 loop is CSAGTSRGNEQFF. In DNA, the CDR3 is TGCAGCGCCGGGACTAGCCGTGGCAATGAGCAGTTCTTC.

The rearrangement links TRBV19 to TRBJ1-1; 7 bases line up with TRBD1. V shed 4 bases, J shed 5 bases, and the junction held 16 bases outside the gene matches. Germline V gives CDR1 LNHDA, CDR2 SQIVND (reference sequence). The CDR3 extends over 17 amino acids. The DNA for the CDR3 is TGTGCCAGTAGTACGGGACAGAAGGGGGCTGGTAGGACTGAAGCTTTCTTT. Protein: CASSTGQKGAGRTEAFF.

In DNA, the CDR3 is TGTGCCAGTAGTGGATACAGGGAGCAGTACTTC. Translating gives CASSGYREQYF. The chain employs TRBV19 and TRBJ2-7; maybe TRBD1 (5 bases). V lost 5 bases and J 7 bases, leaving 9 bases between the germline ends. CDR3 size: 11 residues. The V gene's germline CDR1 is LNHDA and CDR2 SQIVND (reference sequence).

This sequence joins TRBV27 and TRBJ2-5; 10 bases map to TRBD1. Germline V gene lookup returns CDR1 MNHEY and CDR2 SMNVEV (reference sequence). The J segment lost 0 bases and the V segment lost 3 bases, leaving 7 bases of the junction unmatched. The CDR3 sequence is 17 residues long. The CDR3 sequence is CASSLRRTGGDQETQYF. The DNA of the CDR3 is TGTGCCAGCAGTTTGAGGAGGACAGGGGGGGACCAAGAGACCCAGTACTTC.

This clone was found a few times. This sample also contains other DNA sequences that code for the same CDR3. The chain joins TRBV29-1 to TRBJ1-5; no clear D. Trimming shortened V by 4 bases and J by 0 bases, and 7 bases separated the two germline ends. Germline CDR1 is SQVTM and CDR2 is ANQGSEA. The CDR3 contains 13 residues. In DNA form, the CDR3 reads TGCAGCGTTGCAGGTAGTAGCAATCAGCCCCAGCATTTT. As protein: CSVAGSSNQPQHF.

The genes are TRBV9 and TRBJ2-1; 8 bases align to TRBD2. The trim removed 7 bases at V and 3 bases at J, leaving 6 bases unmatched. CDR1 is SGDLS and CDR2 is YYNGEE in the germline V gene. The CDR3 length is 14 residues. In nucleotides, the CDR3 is TGTGCCAGCTCCCAGAGCGGGGGCTACAATGAGCAGTTCTTC. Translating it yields CASSQSGGYNEQFF.

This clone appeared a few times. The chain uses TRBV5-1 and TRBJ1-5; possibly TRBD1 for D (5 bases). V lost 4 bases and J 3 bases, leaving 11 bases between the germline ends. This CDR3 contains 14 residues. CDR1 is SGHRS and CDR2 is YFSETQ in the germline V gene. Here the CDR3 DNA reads TGCGCCAGCAGCGCAGACAGTTTCAATCAGCCCCAGCATTTT. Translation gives CASSADSFNQPQHF.

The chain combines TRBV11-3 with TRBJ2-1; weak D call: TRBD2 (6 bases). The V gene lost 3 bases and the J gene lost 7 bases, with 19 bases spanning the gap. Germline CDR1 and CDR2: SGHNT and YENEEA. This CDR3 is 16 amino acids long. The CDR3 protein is CASSFMGGPPPNEQFF. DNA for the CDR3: TGTGCCAGCAGCTTTATGGGGGGACCTCCTCCGAATGAGCAGTTCTTC.

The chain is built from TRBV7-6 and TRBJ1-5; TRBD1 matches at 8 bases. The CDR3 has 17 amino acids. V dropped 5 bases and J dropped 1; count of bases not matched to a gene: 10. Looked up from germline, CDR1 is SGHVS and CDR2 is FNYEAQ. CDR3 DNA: TGTGCCAGCAGCCGAGGACAGGGAGTAGGAAGCAATCAGCCCCAGCATTTT. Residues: CASSRGQGVGSNQPQHF.

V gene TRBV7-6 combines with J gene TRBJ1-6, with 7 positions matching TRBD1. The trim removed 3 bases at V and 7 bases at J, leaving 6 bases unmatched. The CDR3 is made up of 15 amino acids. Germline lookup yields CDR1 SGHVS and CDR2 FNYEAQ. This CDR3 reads CASSLEGAANSPLHF. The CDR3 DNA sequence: TGTGCCAGCAGCTTGGAGGGGGCTGCGAATTCACCCCTCCACTTT. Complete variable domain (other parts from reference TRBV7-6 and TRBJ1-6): GAGVSQSPRYKVTKRGQDVALRCDPISGHVSLYWYRQALGQGPEFLTYFNYEAQQDKSGLPNDRFSAERPEGSISTLTIQRTEQRDSAMYRCASSLEGAANSPLHFGNGTRLTVT.

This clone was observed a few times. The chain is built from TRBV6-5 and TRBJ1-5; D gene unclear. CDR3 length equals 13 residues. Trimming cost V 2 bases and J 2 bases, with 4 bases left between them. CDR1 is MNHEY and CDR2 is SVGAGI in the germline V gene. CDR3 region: CASSYGRNQPQHF. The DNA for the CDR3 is TGTGCCAGCAGTTACGGCCGCAATCAGCCCCAGCATTTT.

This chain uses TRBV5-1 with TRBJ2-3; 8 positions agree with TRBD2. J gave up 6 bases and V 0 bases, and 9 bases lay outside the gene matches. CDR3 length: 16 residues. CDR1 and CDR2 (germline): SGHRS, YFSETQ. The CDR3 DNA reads TGCGCCAGCAGCTTGGCCTTAGCGGGGCCGAGGGATACGCAGTATTTT. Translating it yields CASSLALAGPRDTQYF. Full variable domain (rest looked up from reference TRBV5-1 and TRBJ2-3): KAGVTQTPRYLIKTRGQQVTLSCSPISGHRSVSWYQQTPGQGLQFLFEYFSETQRNKGNFPGRFSGRQFSNSRSEMNVSTLELGDSALYLCASSLALAGPRDTQYFGPGTRLTVL.

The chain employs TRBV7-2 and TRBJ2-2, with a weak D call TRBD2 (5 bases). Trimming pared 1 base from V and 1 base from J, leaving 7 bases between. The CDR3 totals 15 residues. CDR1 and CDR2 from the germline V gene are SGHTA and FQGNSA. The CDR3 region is CASSLVRGNTGELFF. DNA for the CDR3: TGTGCCAGCAGCTTAGTACGGGGGAACACCGGGGAGCTGTTTTTT.

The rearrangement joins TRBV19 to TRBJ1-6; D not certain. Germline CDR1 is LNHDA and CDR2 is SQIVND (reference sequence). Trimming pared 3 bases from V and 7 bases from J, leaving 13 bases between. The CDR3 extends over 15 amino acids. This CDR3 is CASSMQANPNSPLHF. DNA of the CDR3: TGTGCCAGTAGTATGCAGGCGAATCCCAATTCACCCCTCCACTTT.

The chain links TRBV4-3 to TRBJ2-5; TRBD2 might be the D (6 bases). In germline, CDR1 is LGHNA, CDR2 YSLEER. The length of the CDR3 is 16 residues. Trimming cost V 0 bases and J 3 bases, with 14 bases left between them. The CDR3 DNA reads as TGCGCCAGCAGCCAAGATCGGGGGACCCTTAAAGAGACCCAGTACTTC. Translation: CASSQDRGTLKETQYF.

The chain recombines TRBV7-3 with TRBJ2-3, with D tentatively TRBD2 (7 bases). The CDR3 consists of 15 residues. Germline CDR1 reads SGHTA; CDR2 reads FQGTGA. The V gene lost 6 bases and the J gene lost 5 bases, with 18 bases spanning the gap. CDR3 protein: CASRLGGGAKDTQYF. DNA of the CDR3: TGTGCCAGCAGGCTAGGAGGGGGGGCGAAAGATACGCAGTATTTT.

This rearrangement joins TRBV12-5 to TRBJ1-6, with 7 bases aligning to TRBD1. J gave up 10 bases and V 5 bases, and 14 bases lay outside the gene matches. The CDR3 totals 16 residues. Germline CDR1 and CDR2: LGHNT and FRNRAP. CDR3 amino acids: CASGPAADRVGSPLHF. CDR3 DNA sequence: TGTGCTAGTGGTCCCGCCGCCGACAGGGTCGGCTCACCCCTCCACTTT.

CDR3 nucleotides: TGTGCCAGCAGCGACAAAAGGGACAGGACGAGAGATACGCAGTATTTT. Its protein is CASSDKRDRTRDTQYF. The genes are TRBV7-2 and TRBJ2-3, with 8 bases matching TRBD1. Germline CDR1 reads SGHTA; CDR2 reads FQGNSA. Trimming at V came to 5 bases and at J to 5 bases, leaving 12 bases not matched to a gene. This CDR3 is 16 amino acids long.

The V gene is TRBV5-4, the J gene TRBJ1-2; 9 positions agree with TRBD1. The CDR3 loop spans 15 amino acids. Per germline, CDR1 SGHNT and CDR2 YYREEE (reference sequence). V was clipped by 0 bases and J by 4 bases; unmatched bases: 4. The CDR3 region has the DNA TGTGCCAGCAGCTTGGCTCTACAGGGGGCCTATGGCTACACCTTC. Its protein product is CASSLALQGAYGYTF.